The 9 T cell receptor beta chains presented below share a single source sample, sequenced in a study of T cells in tuberculosis listed by TCRdb under 2018. The library came from the immunoSEQ multiplex PCR assay. TCRdb obtained this table from immuneACCESS and retained in-frame rearrangements with V and J assigned. These tables miss some clones; where compared with another copy, unresolved V genes account for less than half of the shortfall, and the remainder is unexplained. The sample contains 20,000 to 25,000 clones, approximately 92% of them found a single time. The ten largest account for about 15% of the sample. The sample consisted of PBMCs. Every receptor here comes from a donor aged 10-30 years with latent tuberculosis or without tuberculosis infection.

CDR3 bases: TGTGCCAGCAGCCAAGATTCTAGTTTGGATGAGACCCAGTACTTC. This encodes CASSQDSSLDETQYF. The chain has TRBV4-2 and TRBJ2-5; D is unresolved. The CDR3 is 15 residues long. Per the germline V gene, CDR1 is LGHNA and CDR2 is YNFKEQ. V was pared by 0 bases and J by 5 bases, with 13 bases between.

This sequence joins TRBV12-5 and TRBJ2-1; 8 bases are a match to TRBD1. Trimming took 0 bases from V and 8 from J; bases not matched to a gene: 12. CDR1 is LGHNT, CDR2 FRNRAP, per germline. CDR3 length: 17 amino acids. The CDR3 here is CASGLVLGRGRSDEQFF. The CDR3 DNA reads TGTGCTAGTGGTTTGGTACTGGGCAGGGGGCGTAGCGATGAGCAGTTCTTC.

This clone showed up just a few times. The chain joins TRBV28 to TRBJ2-5, with a tentative D call TRBD2 (6 bases). Trimming stripped 6 bases from V and 5 bases from J, with 13 bases between. Germline V gene sequence: CDR1 MDHEN, CDR2 SYDVKM. There are 13 residues in the CDR3. The CDR3 nucleotides are TGTGCCAGCAGGGGCGCGGGAAGCGAGACCCAGTACTTC. This sequence encodes CASRGAGSETQYF.

This clone was seen once. The chain recombines TRBV18 with TRBJ2-5, with TRBD2 identical over 8 bases. This CDR3 is built from 17 residues. V lost 0 bases to trimming and J lost 3 bases; unmatched junction nucleotides: 9. The germline CDR1 and CDR2 sequences are KGHSH and LQKENI. The CDR3 region has the DNA TGTGCCAGCTCACCACCTTCTGTAGGTAGCGGGGAAGAGACCCAGTACTTC. The encoded protein is CASSPPSVGSGEETQYF.

This chain uses TRBV7-6 with TRBJ2-5; 12 bases are a match to TRBD1. Looked up from germline, CDR1 is SGHVS and CDR2 is FNYEAQ. This CDR3 has 16 residues. V trimming: 3 bases; J trimming: 3 bases; junction bases outside the gene matches: 5. CDR3 protein: CASSLGQGAGEETQYF. The CDR3 DNA reads as TGTGCCAGCAGCTTGGGACAGGGGGCAGGGGAAGAGACCCAGTACTTC.

This chain connects TRBV25-1 to TRBJ1-5, with TRBD1 identical over 9 bases. V was clipped by 8 bases and J by 5 bases; unmatched bases: 4. The CDR3 covers 13 residues. CDR1 and CDR2 from the germline V gene are MGHDK and SYGVNS. The CDR3 DNA is TGTGCCAGCCAACAGGGGGCGGATCAGCCCCAGCATTTT. Protein sequence: CASQQGADQPQHF.

CDR3 region: CASSQRGQGSNEQFF. For the CDR3, the DNA is TGTGCCAGCAGTCAGAGGGGACAGGGGAGCAATGAGCAGTTCTTC. The chain couples TRBV9 to TRBJ2-1; 10 positions agree with TRBD1. After removal of 5 bases from V and 6 bases from J, the junction contained 8 bases not matched to a gene. The length of the CDR3 is 15 residues. From germline, CDR1 is SGDLS and CDR2 YYNGEE.

The J gene is TRBJ2-3, the V gene TRBV10-1; 8 positions match TRBD2. The CDR3 totals 14 residues. CDR1 WNHNN and CDR2 SYGVQD come from the germline V gene (reference sequence). Trimming at V came to 6 bases and at J to 3 bases, leaving 5 bases not matched to a gene. The DNA for the CDR3 is TGCGCCAGCAGCCCGACTAGCGCGACAGATACGCAGTATTTT. Its translation is CASSPTSATDTQYF.

This rearrangement joins TRBV30 to TRBJ1-3; D call uncertain. The CDR3 runs to 15 residues. Germline loops: CDR1 GTSNPN, CDR2 SVGIG (reference sequence). The V end lost 1 base, the J end lost 0 bases, and 10 bases lay between the germline ends. CDR3: CAWSGHLNSGNTIYF. The CDR3 nucleotides are TGTGCCTGGAGTGGACACCTTAACTCTGGAAACACCATATATTTT. Using reference TRBV30 and TRBJ1-3 for the parts outside the CDR3, the full variable domain is SQTIHQWPATLVQPVGSPLSLECTVEGTSNPNLYWYRQAAGRGLQLLFYSVGIGQISSEVPQNLSASRPQDRQFILSSKKLLLSDSGFYLCAWSGHLNSGNTIYFGEGSWLTVV.